The TCR beta chain under discussion was sequenced for a study of glioma-infiltrating T cells after dendritic cell vaccination (dated by TCRdb to between 2015 and 2016). About the study as a whole: The cohort included 15 or so glioblastoma patients drawn from Phase I and II dendritic cell vaccination trials, of whom 9 were newly diagnosed and 6 had recurrent disease. Between the early 2000s and the early 2010s, the patients were given dendritic cell vaccination pulsed with autologous tumor lysate. To make the vaccine, monocyte-derived dendritic cells were cultured for 6 to 8 days with IL-4 and GM-CSF and then pulsed overnight with autologous tumor lysate. Each patient got three intradermal injections of the dendritic cell vaccine, spaced at biweekly intervals, in the arm below the axilla. In glioblastoma patients vaccinated with dendritic cells, deep sequencing of TCR beta CDR3 regions served to measure the amount of tumor-infiltrating lymphocytes and to compare repertoires between tumor and blood. Survival after dendritic cell vaccination was correlated with TCR sequencing metrics such as TIL content and the overlap between tumor and blood repertoires. On the study overall, not on this receptor specifically: No direct relationship between TCR clonality and survival was found, suggesting a diverse polyclonal response may matter. The three-group TCR overlap response model was characterized as speculative, and prospective validation of the model was stated to be required. The cohort was small and heterogeneous, few patients had complete blood and tumor sets, and even fewer had initial-recurrent tumor pairs. After dendritic cell vaccination, a higher estimated pretreatment TIL content predicted longer time to progression and longer overall survival.

V has 4 bases trimmed and J has 0 bases trimmed; junction bases matching no gene number 4. The CDR3 starts with the cysteine, ends with the phenylalanine, and has 15 residues. Solely the CDR3 DNA is kept, with 45 bases framed from the first base. The germline V gene (reference sequence) yields SEHNR for CDR1 and FQNEAQ for CDR2. To be selected, patients needed enough residual fresh-frozen tumor tissue and more than two years of available survival data. Although molecular status otherwise differed among the glioblastoma patients, no patient had an isocitrate dehydrogenase mutation. PBMC were collected before vaccination, two weeks after the third vaccination, and at tumor progression if tumor progression occurred. The Qiagen DNeasy Blood extraction Kit was used for extraction of genomic DNA. Note on this clone: Its antigen remains undetermined. Base qualities are not recorded, but no much larger clone differs from it by a single base.

The immunoSEQ assay amplified TCRB CDR3 regions from approximately 2 micrograms of genomic DNA, or from all available DNA when less than that amount was available. For multiplex PCR, 60 forward primers for TCR V beta segments and 13 reverse primers for J beta segments were used. To estimate reads per starting template, synthetic control templates were spiked into each sample at limiting dilution. The Illumina HiSeq System generated 87 bp sequencing reads. The source study handled its data this way. To remove PCR and sequencing errors, closely related sequences were merged with a nearest neighbor algorithm. TCR overlap was defined as the percentage of unique tumor TCR beta sequences that were also found in the peripheral blood of the same patient. The table was pulled from immuneACCESS by TCRdb, which kept in-frame rearrangements only. Such tables lose some clones; where checked, under half of the loss comes from unresolved V genes, and the rest has no known cause. The D gene and trimming were derived from the DNA, and the V and J assignments and clone size from that table. The table for this sample lists 85,000 to 110,000 clones; roughly four fifths of them were counted only once. About an eighth of the sample belongs to the ten largest clones.

Sequenced here: blood, sampled before dendritic cell vaccination. This clonotype was obtained from a human donor with glioblastoma. The chain is made from TRBV7-9 and TRBJ1-1; 8 bases in between match TRBD1. The bases are TGTGCCAGCAGCTCACTGACAGGGGTGAACACTGAAGCTTTCTTT. Its translation is CASSSLTGVNTEAFF. The CDR3, completed at both ends by the reference TRBV7-9 and TRBJ1-1 genes, gives the full variable domain DTGVSQNPRHKITKRGQNVTFRCDPISEHNRLYWYRQTLGQGPEFLTYFQNEAQLEKSRLLSDRFSAERPKGSFSTLEIQRTEQGDSAMYLCASSSLTGVNTEAFFGQGTRLTVV.